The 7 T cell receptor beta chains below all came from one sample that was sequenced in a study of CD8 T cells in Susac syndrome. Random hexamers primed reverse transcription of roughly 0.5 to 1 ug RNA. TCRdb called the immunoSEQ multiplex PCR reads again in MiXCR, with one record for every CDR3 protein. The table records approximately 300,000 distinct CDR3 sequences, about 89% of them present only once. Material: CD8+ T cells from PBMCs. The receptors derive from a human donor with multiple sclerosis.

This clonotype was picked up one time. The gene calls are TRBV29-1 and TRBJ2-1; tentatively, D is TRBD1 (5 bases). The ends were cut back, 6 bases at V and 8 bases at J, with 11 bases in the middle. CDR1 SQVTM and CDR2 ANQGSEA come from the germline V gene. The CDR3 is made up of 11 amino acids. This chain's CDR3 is CSVQGADEQFF. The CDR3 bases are TGCAGCGTCCAGGGTGCGGATGAGCAGTTCTTC.

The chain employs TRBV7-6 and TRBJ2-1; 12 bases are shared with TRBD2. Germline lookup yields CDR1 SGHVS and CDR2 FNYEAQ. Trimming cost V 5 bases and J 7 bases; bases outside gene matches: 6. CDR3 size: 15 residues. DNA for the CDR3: TGTGCCAGCAGCCTAGGACTAGCGGGATGGAATGAGCAGTTCTTC. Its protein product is CASSLGLAGWNEQFF.

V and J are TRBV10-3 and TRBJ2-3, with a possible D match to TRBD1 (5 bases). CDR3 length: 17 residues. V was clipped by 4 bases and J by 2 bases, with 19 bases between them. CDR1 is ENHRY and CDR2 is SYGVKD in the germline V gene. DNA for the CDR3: TGTGCCATCAGTGTGCTCCCCTCGACAGTGGACACAGATACGCAGTATTTT. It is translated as CAISVLPSTVDTDTQYF.

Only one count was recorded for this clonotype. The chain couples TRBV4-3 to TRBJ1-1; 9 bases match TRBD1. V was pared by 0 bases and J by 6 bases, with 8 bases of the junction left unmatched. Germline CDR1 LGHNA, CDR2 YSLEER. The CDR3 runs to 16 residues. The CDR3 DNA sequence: TGCGCCAGCAGCCAAGATGGGACAGGGTTAGTGCCTGAAGCTTTCTTT. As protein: CASSQDGTGLVPEAFF.

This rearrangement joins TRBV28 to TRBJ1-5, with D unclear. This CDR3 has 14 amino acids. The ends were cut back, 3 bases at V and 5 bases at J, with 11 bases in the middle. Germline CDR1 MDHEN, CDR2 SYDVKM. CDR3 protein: CASSFRFRDQPQHF. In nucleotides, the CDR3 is TGTGCCAGCAGTTTTCGGTTTAGGGATCAGCCCCAGCATTTT.

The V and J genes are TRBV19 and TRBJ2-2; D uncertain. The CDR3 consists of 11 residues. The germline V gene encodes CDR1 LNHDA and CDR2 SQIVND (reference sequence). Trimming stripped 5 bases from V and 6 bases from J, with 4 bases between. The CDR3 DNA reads TGTGCCAGTAGTGCTCCCGGGGAGCTGTTTTTT. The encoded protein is CASSAPGELFF.

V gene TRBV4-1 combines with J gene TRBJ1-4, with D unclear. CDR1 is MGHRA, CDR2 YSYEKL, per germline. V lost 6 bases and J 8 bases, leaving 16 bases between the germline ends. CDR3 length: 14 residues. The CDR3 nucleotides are TGCGCCAGCAGGTCCGGCGGGGAGTCGGAAAAACTGTTTTTT. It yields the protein CASRSGGESEKLFF.